These 32 T cell receptor beta chains were all obtained from the same sample, sequenced in a study of shared clonotypes between healthy human individuals. The protocol was immunoSEQ multiplex PCR, while the TCRdb copy is restricted to in-frame clones and leaves out a portion. Counted here are 2.3 million or so clones, about 92% occurring once; the ten biggest clones make up approximately 0.4%. The sequencing input was naive CD4+ T cells from PBMCs. Subset in this sample: CD45RA+ positively selected. Receptors originate from a man aged 18 to 30 in good health. Some clones in this sample may be carry-over from other donors' samples.

CDR3 amino acids: CASSSGWGSQYEQYF. In nucleotides, the CDR3 is TGCGCCAGCAGCTCGGGATGGGGGTCCCAGTACGAGCAGTACTTC. The chain couples TRBV5-1 to TRBJ2-7, with D perhaps assigned TRBD1 or TRBD2 (5 bases each). Germline CDR1 SGHRS, CDR2 YFSETQ. V lost 3 bases, J lost 4 bases, and 17 bases lay in between. The CDR3 has 15 amino acids.

Notes on this clone: This CDR3 is also generated by other DNA sequences in the sample. The V call is TRBV5-1, the J call TRBJ2-5; D unclear. Germline lookup yields CDR1 SGHRS and CDR2 YFSETQ. V was clipped by 0 bases and J by 1 base, with 7 bases between them. The CDR3 has 14 amino acids. The CDR3 DNA is TGCGCCAGCAGCTTGGGGCAGGTCCAAGAGACCCAGTACTTC. This codes for CASSLGQVQETQYF.

The chain recombines TRBV5-1 with TRBJ2-3; TRBD2 agrees at 16 bases. The V gene's germline CDR1 is SGHRS and CDR2 YFSETQ. The CDR3 is made up of 18 amino acids. V gave up 4 bases and J gave up 4 bases; unmatched junction bases: 9. DNA of the CDR3: TGCGCCAGCAGCCACGGGGGACTAGCGGGAGGGCATGCAGATACGCAGTATTTT. It yields the protein CASSHGGLAGGHADTQYF.

This chain joins TRBV7-2 and TRBJ1-4; TRBD1 matches 9 bases. Trimming took 5 bases from V and 4 from J; bases not matched to a gene: 8. The CDR3 is 16 residues long. Looked up from germline, CDR1 is SGHTA and CDR2 is FQGNSA. The CDR3 DNA reads TGTGCCAGCAGCCCGATCTGGGACAGGGATAATGAAAAACTGTTTTTT. Amino acids: CASSPIWDRDNEKLFF.

Notes on this clone: This CDR3 is also generated by other DNA sequences in the sample. J is TRBJ1-5 and V is TRBV28; D is unclear. The CDR3 consists of 13 residues. Trimming stripped 3 bases from V and 4 bases from J, with 7 bases between. Germline assignment: CDR1 MDHEN and CDR2 SYDVKM. The CDR3, as DNA: TGTGCCAGCAGTTTCCCCCGAAATCAGCCCCAGCATTTT. It yields the protein CASSFPRNQPQHF.

The chain carries TRBV6-5 and TRBJ2-5; D not resolved. From germline, CDR1 is MNHEY and CDR2 SVGAGI. V was trimmed by 7 bases and J by 3 bases, leaving 12 bases between them. CDR3 length equals 13 residues. CDR3 nucleotide sequence: TGTGCCAGCACCAACACCCCCAAAGAGACCCAGTACTTC. This translates into CASTNTPKETQYF.

V usage is TRBV9 and J usage is TRBJ2-5, with 7 bases fitting TRBD2. Germline values: CDR1 SGDLS, CDR2 YYNGEE. The V gene end was trimmed by 0 bases and the J gene end by 2 bases; junction bases not matched to a gene: 7. The CDR3 loop spans 16 amino acids. CDR3 loop: CASSVGWGLIQETQYF. Written as DNA, the CDR3 is TGTGCCAGCAGCGTAGGGTGGGGACTAATACAAGAGACCCAGTACTTC.

The chain is built from TRBV6-8 and TRBJ1-2, with D maybe TRBD1 (5 bases). The V end was cut by 2 bases, the J end by 8 bases, with 18 bases between. There are 15 residues in the CDR3. Germline V gene sequence: CDR1 MNHGY, CDR2 SAAAGT. The CDR3 DNA reads as TGTGCCAGCAGTTACGGGGCCCCCCGGCCTGGGGGCTACACCTTC. Translation gives CASSYGAPRPGGYTF.

The rearrangement links TRBV5-4 to TRBJ1-2; TRBD1 is a possible D gene (5 bases). The CDR3 runs 12 residues. V lost 0 bases and J lost 8, with 8 bases in between. The V gene's germline CDR1 is SGHNT and CDR2 YYREEE (reference sequence). The CDR3 sequence is CASSLERGGYTF. For the CDR3, the DNA is TGTGCCAGCAGCTTGGAAAGGGGCGGCTACACCTTC. Looking up the rest from reference TRBV5-4 and TRBJ1-2 gives the full variable domain: ETGVTQSPTHLIKTRGQQVTLRCSSQSGHNTVSWYQQALGQGPQFIFQYYREEENGRGNFPPRFSGLQFPNYSSELNVNALELDDSALYLCASSLERGGYTFGSGTRLTVV.

The rearrangement joins TRBV5-1 to TRBJ2-7; D is perhaps TRBD1 (5 bases). V shed 3 bases and J shed 0 bases, with 10 bases lying between them. This CDR3 is built from 14 residues. CDR1 SGHRS and CDR2 YFSETQ come from the germline V gene. Here the CDR3 reads CASSSTVLSYEQYF. The CDR3 DNA reads TGCGCCAGCAGCTCGACAGTCCTCTCCTACGAGCAGTACTTC.

The chain carries TRBV18 and TRBJ2-1; D might be TRBD1 (5 bases). Germline loops: CDR1 KGHSH, CDR2 LQKENI. Deletions cut 1 base from V and 0 bases from J, with 10 bases between. The CDR3 runs 16 residues. The CDR3 is CASSPLGHSSYNEQFF. CDR3 sequence (DNA): TGTGCCAGCTCACCACTAGGACATAGCTCCTACAATGAGCAGTTCTTC.

The chain couples TRBV14 to TRBJ1-1; no clear D. This CDR3 spans 17 amino acids. Looked up from germline, CDR1 is SGHDN and CDR2 is FVKESK. V was shortened by 1 base and J by 0 bases, with 15 bases between the two germline ends. For the CDR3, the DNA is TGTGCCAGCAGCCAAGGAAGGGAGTTGAGGATGAACACTGAAGCTTTCTTT. It codes for CASSQGRELRMNTEAFF.

This clone was recorded only once. The chain combines TRBV11-2 with TRBJ2-5; weak D call: TRBD2 (5 bases). V was trimmed by 5 bases and J by 6 bases, leaving 13 bases between them. The CDR3 has 13 residues. Per the germline V gene, CDR1 is SGHAT and CDR2 is FQNNGV. The CDR3 DNA is TGTGCCAGCAGCAAACTAGGATCGCAGACCCAGTACTTC. Protein sequence: CASSKLGSQTQYF.

The CDR3 nucleotides read TGTGCCAGCAGTTTCTCTCGGAGGACAGGGACCTACGAGCAGTACTTC. As protein: CASSFSRRTGTYEQYF. The chain uses TRBV28 and TRBJ2-7; 8 nucleotides agree with TRBD1. Per the germline V gene, CDR1 is MDHEN and CDR2 is SYDVKM. The CDR3 length is 16 residues. J lost 2 bases, V lost 3 bases, and 9 bases had no gene match.

The chain recombines TRBV5-5 with TRBJ2-7; 9 nucleotides match TRBD1. The J segment lost 3 bases and the V segment lost 0 bases, leaving 4 bases of the junction unmatched. The CDR3 is 15 residues long. The V gene's germline CDR1 is SGHKS and CDR2 YYEKEE (reference sequence). CDR3 coding DNA: TGTGCCAGCAGCTTGGAAGGACAGGGGTTCTACGAGCAGTACTTC. It specifies CASSLEGQGFYEQYF.

This clone has a single count. The chain joins TRBV6-1 to TRBJ2-7, with D perhaps TRBD1 (6 bases). Trimming pared 1 base from V and 6 bases from J, leaving 13 bases between. Germline V gives CDR1 MNHNS, CDR2 SASEGT. This CDR3 spans 14 amino acids. The CDR3 loop is CASSEDRVKVEQYF. DNA for the CDR3: TGTGCCAGCAGTGAAGACAGGGTAAAGGTCGAGCAGTACTTC.

The V and J genes are TRBV4-1 and TRBJ2-7; 8 nucleotides align to TRBD1. The V segment lost 4 bases and the J segment 2 bases; nucleotides outside the gene matches: 13. The CDR3 length is 17 residues. CDR1 is MGHRA, CDR2 YSYEKL, per germline. The CDR3 bases are TGCGCCAGCAGCCCTCAAAAACAGGGGGGACCCGCCTACGAGCAGTACTTC. Translation gives CASSPQKQGGPAYEQYF.

This sequence joins TRBV7-9 and TRBJ2-6; 9 positions agree with TRBD1. The V and J ends lost 5 bases and 2 bases, in that order; junction bases with no gene match: 13. Germline CDR1 reads SEHNR; CDR2 reads FQNEAQ (reference sequence). This CDR3 is 19 amino acids long. Written as DNA, the CDR3 is TGTGCCAGCAGCACAAGGCCGGGACAGGGAGTCCCTGGGGCCAACGTCCTGACTTTC. It specifies CASSTRPGQGVPGANVLTF.

The genes are TRBV18 and TRBJ1-2; no clear D. Trimming left V 5 bases short and J 2 bases short, with 24 bases between. The germline V gene has CDR1 KGHSH and CDR2 LQKENI. The CDR3 consists of 18 residues. The CDR3 nucleotides are TGTGCCAGCTCATTGACGAACCAGGCCCCCGGACCGAACTATGGCTACACCTTC. Translated: CASSLTNQAPGPNYGYTF. The full variable domain, with the rest looked up from reference TRBV18 and TRBJ1-2, is NAGVMQNPRHLVRRRGQEARLRCSPMKGHSHVYWYRQLPEEGLKFMVYLQKENIIDESGMPKERFSAEFPKEGPSILRIQQVVRGDSAAYFCASSLTNQAPGPNYGYTFGSGTRLTVV.

The chain has TRBV4-1 and TRBJ1-1; no clear D gene. The V end lost 3 bases, the J end lost 8 bases, and 19 bases lay between the germline ends. The CDR3 totals 15 residues. The V gene's germline CDR1 is MGHRA and CDR2 YSYEKL. The CDR3 nucleotides read TGCGCCAGCAGCCACACTTTCCCCTTCAGAGCCGAAGCTTTCTTT. It yields the protein CASSHTFPFRAEAFF.

DNA of the CDR3: TGTGCCAGTAGTCAGGTCGATTCCGTGACGACCCAGCATTTT. Translation gives CASSQVDSVTTQHF. This chain connects TRBV19 to TRBJ1-5, with D unclear. With 5 bases removed from V and 11 bases from J, the gap between germline ends came to 19 bases. CDR1 LNHDA and CDR2 SQIVND come from the germline V gene (reference sequence). The CDR3 has 14 amino acids.

The chain carries TRBV7-2 and TRBJ1-2; D not resolved. From germline, CDR1 is SGHTA and CDR2 FQGNSA. V dropped 5 bases and J dropped 10 bases, with 23 bases sitting between them. The CDR3 runs to 15 residues. CDR3 amino acids: CASSQSPGVPSDYTF. The CDR3 DNA is TGTGCCAGCAGCCAATCCCCCGGGGTCCCTAGTGACTACACCTTC.

V and J are TRBV4-3 and TRBJ1-2, with a possible D match to TRBD1 (5 bases). The V and J ends lost 1 base and 6 bases respectively, with 12 bases between them. The CDR3 sequence is 14 residues long. Looked up from germline, CDR1 is LGHNA and CDR2 is YSLEER. The CDR3 loop reads CASSQVGQWDGYTF. In DNA, the CDR3 is TGCGCCAGCAGCCAAGTCGGACAATGGGATGGCTACACCTTC.

The genes are TRBV7-2 and TRBJ2-3, with 9 bases fitting TRBD2. CDR1 is SGHTA and CDR2 is FQGNSA in the germline V gene. The CDR3 runs 17 residues. With V trimmed by 2 bases and J by 4 bases, 10 bases remained unmatched. The CDR3 region is CASSLTGSGSMPDTQYF. CDR3 nucleotides: TGTGCCAGCAGCTTAACAGGTAGCGGGAGTATGCCAGATACGCAGTATTTT.

This clone appeared once. This rearrangement joins TRBV5-1 to TRBJ2-2, with D possibly TRBD2 on 5 matching bases. CDR1 SGHRS and CDR2 YFSETQ come from the germline V gene. The CDR3 runs 13 residues. Trimming cost V 4 bases and J 7 bases, with 11 bases left between them. CDR3 nucleotide sequence: TGCGCCAGCAGCACTATCCGGGGCGGGGAGCTGTTTTTT. It codes for CASSTIRGGELFF.

V is TRBV15 and J is TRBJ1-4, with D possibly matching TRBD1 (5 bases). Looked up from germline, CDR1 is LNHNV and CDR2 is YYDKDF (reference sequence). Trimming shortened V by 3 bases and J by 6 bases, and 17 bases separated the two germline ends. The CDR3 is 16 residues long. As DNA, the CDR3 is TGTGCCACCAGCAGGGGACCGGGACGGACCCATGAAAAACTGTTTTTT. Its protein is CATSRGPGRTHEKLFF.

V usage is TRBV9 and J usage is TRBJ2-1, with 12 bases aligning to TRBD2. Germline assignment: CDR1 SGDLS and CDR2 YYNGEE. The CDR3 is made up of 20 amino acids. The J segment lost 4 bases and the V segment lost 0 bases, leaving 14 bases of the junction unmatched. The CDR3 is CASSVATIHLAGGIYNEQFF. In DNA, the CDR3 is TGTGCCAGCAGCGTAGCTACTATACACCTAGCGGGAGGGATTTACAATGAGCAGTTCTTC.

The chain couples TRBV7-2 to TRBJ1-1, with 7 bases lining up with TRBD1. Unmatched junction bases numbered 10, after V lost 6 bases and J lost 6 bases. The germline V gene encodes CDR1 SGHTA and CDR2 FQGNSA. The length of the CDR3 is 14 residues. The CDR3 nucleotides are TGTGCCAGCAGTCATGAACAGGGGATGGCTGAAGCTTTCTTT. Its protein is CASSHEQGMAEAFF.

V gene TRBV7-8 combines with J gene TRBJ2-7, with 7 bases matching TRBD2. The V and J ends lost 5 bases and 4 bases, in that order; junction bases with no gene match: 17. This CDR3 has 17 residues. Germline V gives CDR1 SGHVS, CDR2 FQNEAQ. DNA of the CDR3: TGTGCCAGCAGCGCCCTCCCGGGGACTACCTCCTTGTACGAGCAGTACTTC. Translation: CASSALPGTTSLYEQYF.

This clone was picked up one time. The chain links TRBV15 to TRBJ1-5, with 7 bases that match TRBD1. The germline CDR1 and CDR2 sequences are LNHNV and YYDKDF (reference sequence). Losses at the gene ends were 6 bases for V and 4 bases for J; bases not matched to a gene: 6. The CDR3 totals 14 residues. CDR3 residues: CATRGTAGNQPQHF. Written as DNA, the CDR3 is TGTGCCACCAGGGGGACAGCTGGGAATCAGCCCCAGCATTTT.

The genes are TRBV5-6 and TRBJ1-1; no firm D call. The germline gives CDR1 SGHDT, CDR2 YYEEEE. The length of the CDR3 is 16 residues. V was cut by 0 bases and J by 2 bases, with 14 bases left in between. CDR3 in amino acids: CASSLGSLRRNTEAFF. DNA for the CDR3: TGTGCCAGCAGCTTGGGGTCATTAAGGAGAAACACTGAAGCTTTCTTT.

The chain links TRBV7-9 to TRBJ2-5, with 13 bases identical to TRBD2. With 5 bases clipped from V and 4 bases from J, the junction kept 4 bases outside the gene matches. The CDR3 totals 15 residues. CDR1 is SEHNR and CDR2 is FQNEAQ in the germline V gene (reference sequence). The CDR3 here is CASSRRLAGGETQYF. CDR3 DNA sequence: TGTGCCAGCAGCCGGAGACTAGCGGGAGGAGAGACCCAGTACTTC.